This entry features one T cell receptor beta chain sequence. Its antigen is currently unknown. The single heparinised draw taken from each donor contained around 100 mL of blood on average. These data belong to a study of beta chain features in type 1 diabetes. Study-wide results and caveats: TCRB CDR3s were moderately but significantly shorter in Type 1 diabetes patients in all four CD4+ subsets. Naive, central memory and regulatory TCRB repertoires appeared more similar among patients than healthy donors. A pattern of fewer insertions and more deletions at VDJ junctions was seen in type 1 diabetes patients.

J lost 2 bases, V lost 4 bases, and 2 bases had no gene match. The CDR3 contains 13 residues. Germline V gene lookup returns CDR1 GTSNPN and CDR2 SVGIG (reference sequence). All of the isolated RNA was reverse transcribed, so expressed TCRB transcripts were sequenced. It was found that naive, central memory and regulatory T cell samples averaged around 3.7 million reads. Sequencing was performed with immunoSEQ multiplex PCR; in TCRdb, only in-frame clones are kept and a portion is missing. The sample records around 250,000 clones, more than 11% being singletons. The chain is built from TRBV30 and TRBJ2-3; 8 bases line up with TRBD2. This receptor was identified in a young man with type 1 diabetes. Material for sequencing was naive CD4+ T cells from blood. CDR3 nucleotides: TGTGCCTGGATAGCGGGACTCACAGATACGCAGTATTTT. Encoded protein: CAWIAGLTDTQYF.